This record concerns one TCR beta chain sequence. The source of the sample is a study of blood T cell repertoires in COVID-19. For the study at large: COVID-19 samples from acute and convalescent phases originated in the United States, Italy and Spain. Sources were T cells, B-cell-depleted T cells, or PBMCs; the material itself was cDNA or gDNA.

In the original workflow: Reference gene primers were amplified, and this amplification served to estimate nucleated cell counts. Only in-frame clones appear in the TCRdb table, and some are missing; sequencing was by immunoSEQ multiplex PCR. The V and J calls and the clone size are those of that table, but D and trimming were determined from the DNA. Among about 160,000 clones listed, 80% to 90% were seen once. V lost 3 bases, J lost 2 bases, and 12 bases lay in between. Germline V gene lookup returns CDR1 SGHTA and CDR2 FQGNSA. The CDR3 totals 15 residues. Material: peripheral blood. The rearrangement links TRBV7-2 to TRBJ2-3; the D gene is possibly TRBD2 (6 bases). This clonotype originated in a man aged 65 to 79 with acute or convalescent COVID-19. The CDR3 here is CASSFTGLNTDTQYF. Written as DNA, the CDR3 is TGTGCCAGCAGCTTTACGGGACTCAACACAGATACGCAGTATTTT.